This T cell receptor (beta chain) came from a study of human thymus T cells. The study used thymus tissue resected during corrective heart surgery. Germline CDR1 is WSHSY and CDR2 is SAAADI. The CDR3 covers 16 residues. Trimming took off 3 bases at V and 2 bases at J, with 14 bases between the two ends. Clones were sequenced by immunoSEQ multiplex PCR, and TCRdb holds only the in-frame ones, with some missing. This table holds 60,000 to 75,000 clones, roughly 96% found once. The receptor comes from a girl less than two years old with a congenital heart defect but otherwise immunologically healthy. Sample: thymus tissue. The chain recombines TRBV10-2 with TRBJ1-3, with D possibly TRBD1 on 6 matching bases. For the CDR3, the DNA is TGCGCCAGCAGTGATGAGGGGGATACACCTGGAAACACCATATATTTT. This translates into CASSDEGDTPGNTIYF.